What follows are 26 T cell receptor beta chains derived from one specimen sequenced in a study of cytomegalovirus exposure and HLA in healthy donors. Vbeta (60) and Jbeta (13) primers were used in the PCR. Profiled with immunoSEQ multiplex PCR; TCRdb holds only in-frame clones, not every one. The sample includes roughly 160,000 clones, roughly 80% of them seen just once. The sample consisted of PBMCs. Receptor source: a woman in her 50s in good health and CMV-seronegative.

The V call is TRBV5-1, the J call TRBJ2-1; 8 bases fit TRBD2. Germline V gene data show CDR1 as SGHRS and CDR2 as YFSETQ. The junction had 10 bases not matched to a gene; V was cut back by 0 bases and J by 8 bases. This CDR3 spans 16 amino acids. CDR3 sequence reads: CASSLARTGGPDEQFF. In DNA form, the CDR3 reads TGCGCCAGCAGCTTGGCCCGAACGGGAGGGCCTGATGAGCAGTTCTTC.

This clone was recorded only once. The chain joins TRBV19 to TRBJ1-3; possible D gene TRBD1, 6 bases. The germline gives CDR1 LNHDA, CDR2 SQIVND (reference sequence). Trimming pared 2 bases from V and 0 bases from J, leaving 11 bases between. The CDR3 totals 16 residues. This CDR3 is CASSIRQGTSGNTIYF. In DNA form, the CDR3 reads TGTGCCAGTAGTATACGGCAGGGGACCTCTGGAAACACCATATATTTT.

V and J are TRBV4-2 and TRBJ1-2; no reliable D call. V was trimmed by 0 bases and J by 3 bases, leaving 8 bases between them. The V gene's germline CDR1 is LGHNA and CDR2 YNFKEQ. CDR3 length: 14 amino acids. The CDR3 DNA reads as TGTGCCAGCAGCCAAGATGTATCCCACTATGGCTACACCTTC. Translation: CASSQDVSHYGYTF.

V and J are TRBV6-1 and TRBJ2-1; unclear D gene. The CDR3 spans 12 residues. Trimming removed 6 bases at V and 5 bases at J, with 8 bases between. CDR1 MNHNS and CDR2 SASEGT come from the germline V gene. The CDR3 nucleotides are TGTGCCAGCAGGAGGCCCAACAATGAGCAGTTCTTC. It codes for CASRRPNNEQFF.

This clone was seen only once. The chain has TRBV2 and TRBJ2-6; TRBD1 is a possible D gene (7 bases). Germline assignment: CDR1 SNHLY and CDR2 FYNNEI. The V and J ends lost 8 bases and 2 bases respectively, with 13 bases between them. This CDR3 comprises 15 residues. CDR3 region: CASGDREAGANVLTF. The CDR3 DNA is TGTGCCAGCGGAGACAGGGAGGCTGGGGCCAACGTCCTGACTTTC.

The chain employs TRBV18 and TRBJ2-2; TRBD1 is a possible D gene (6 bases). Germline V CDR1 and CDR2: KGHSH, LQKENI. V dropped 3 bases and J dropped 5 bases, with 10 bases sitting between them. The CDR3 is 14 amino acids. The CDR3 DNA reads TGTGCCAGCTCACCGAACGGACAGACCGGGGAGCTGTTTTTT. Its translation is CASSPNGQTGELFF.

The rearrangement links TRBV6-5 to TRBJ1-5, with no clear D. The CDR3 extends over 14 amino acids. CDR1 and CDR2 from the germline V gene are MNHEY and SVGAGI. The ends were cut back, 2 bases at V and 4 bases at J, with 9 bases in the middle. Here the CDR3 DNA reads TGTGCCAGCAGTTACACCACAGAAAATCAGCCCCAGCATTTT. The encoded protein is CASSYTTENQPQHF.

Here the CDR3 DNA reads TGTGCCAGCAGCTTAGCGGGACAGGGGATGGAGACCCAGTACTTC. This sequence encodes CASSLAGQGMETQYF. This sequence joins TRBV11-2 and TRBJ2-5; 10 positions match TRBD1. The CDR3 runs 15 residues. V was clipped by 1 base and J by 5 bases; unmatched bases: 4. CDR1 is SGHAT and CDR2 is FQNNGV in the germline V gene.

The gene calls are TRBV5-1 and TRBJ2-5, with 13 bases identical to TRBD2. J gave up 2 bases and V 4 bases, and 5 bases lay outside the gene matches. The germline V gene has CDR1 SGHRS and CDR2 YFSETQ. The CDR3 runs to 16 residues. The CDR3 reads CASSHQTSGGQETQYF. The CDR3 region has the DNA TGCGCCAGCAGCCACCAGACTAGCGGGGGGCAAGAGACCCAGTACTTC.

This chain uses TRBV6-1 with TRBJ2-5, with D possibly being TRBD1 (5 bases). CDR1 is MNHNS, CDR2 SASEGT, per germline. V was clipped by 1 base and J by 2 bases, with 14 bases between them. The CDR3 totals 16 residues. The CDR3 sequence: CASSEEGQGLQETQYF. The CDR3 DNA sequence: TGTGCCAGCAGTGAAGAAGGGCAGGGCTTACAAGAGACCCAGTACTTC.

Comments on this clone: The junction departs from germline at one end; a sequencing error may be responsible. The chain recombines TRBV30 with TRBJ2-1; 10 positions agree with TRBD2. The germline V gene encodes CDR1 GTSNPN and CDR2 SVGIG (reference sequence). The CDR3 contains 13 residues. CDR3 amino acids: CAWKAGGYNGQFF. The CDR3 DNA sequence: TGTGCCTGGAAAGCGGGAGGGTACAATGGGCAGTTCTTC. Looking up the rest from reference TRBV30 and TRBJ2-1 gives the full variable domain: SQTIHQWPATLVQPVGSPLSLECTVEGTSNPNLYWYRQAAGRGLQLLFYSVGIGQISSEVPQNLSASRPQDRQFILSSKKLLLSDSGFYLCAWKAGGYNGQFFGPGTRLTVL.

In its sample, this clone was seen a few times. The CDR3 region is CASSIGSKNEKLFF. Here the CDR3 DNA reads TGCGCCAGCAGCATCGGGTCGAAAAATGAAAAACTGTTTTTT. The gene calls are TRBV5-1 and TRBJ1-4; D unresolved. The CDR3 is 14 amino acids. V was pared by 4 bases and J by 5 bases, with 12 bases between. Germline lookup yields CDR1 SGHRS and CDR2 YFSETQ.

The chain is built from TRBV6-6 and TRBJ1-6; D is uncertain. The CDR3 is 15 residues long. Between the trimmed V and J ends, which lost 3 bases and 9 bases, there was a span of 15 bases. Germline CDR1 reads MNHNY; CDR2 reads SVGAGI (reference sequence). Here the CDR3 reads CASSYLFERGSPLHF. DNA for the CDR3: TGTGCCAGCAGTTATCTCTTCGAACGAGGTTCACCCCTCCACTTT.

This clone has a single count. CDR3 bases: TGTGCCAGCAGCGTAGCGGCGGGCGGGGGCTACCAAGAGACCCAGTACTTC. This sequence encodes CASSVAAGGGYQETQYF. The chain uses TRBV9 and TRBJ2-5; perhaps TRBD2 as D (7 bases). Germline V gene sequence: CDR1 SGDLS, CDR2 YYNGEE. CDR3 length equals 17 residues. The germline V and J ends were trimmed by 0 bases and 0 bases, with 15 bases remaining between them.

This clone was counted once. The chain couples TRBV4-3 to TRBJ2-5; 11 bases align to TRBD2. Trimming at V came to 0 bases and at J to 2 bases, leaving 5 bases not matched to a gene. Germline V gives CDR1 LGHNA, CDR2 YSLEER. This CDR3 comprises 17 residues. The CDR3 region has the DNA TGCGCCAGCAGCCAAGATTATCGGACTAGCGGGCAAGAGACCCAGTACTTC. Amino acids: CASSQDYRTSGQETQYF.

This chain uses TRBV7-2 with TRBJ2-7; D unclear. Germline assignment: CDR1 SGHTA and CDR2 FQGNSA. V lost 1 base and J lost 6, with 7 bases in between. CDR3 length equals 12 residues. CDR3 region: CASSLDSLEQYF. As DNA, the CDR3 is TGTGCCAGCAGCTTAGATTCTCTCGAGCAGTACTTC.

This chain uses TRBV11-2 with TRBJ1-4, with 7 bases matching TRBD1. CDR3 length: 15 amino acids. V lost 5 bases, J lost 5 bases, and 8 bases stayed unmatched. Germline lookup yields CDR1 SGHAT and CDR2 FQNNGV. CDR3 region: CASSPIDRANEKLFF. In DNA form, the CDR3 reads TGTGCCAGCAGCCCAATTGACAGGGCGAATGAAAAACTGTTTTTT. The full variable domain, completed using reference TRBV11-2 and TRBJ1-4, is EAGVAQSPRYKIIEKRQSVAFWCNPISGHATLYWYQQILGQGPKLLIQFQNNGVVDDSQLPKDRFSAERLKGVDSTLKIQPAKLEDSAVYLCASSPIDRANEKLFFGSGTQLSVL.

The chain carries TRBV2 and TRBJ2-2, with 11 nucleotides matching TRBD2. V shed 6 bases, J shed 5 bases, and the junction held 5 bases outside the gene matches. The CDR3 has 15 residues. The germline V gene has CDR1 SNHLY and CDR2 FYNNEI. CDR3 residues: CASRQTSGATGELFF. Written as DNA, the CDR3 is TGTGCCAGCAGGCAGACTAGCGGGGCAACCGGGGAGCTGTTTTTT.

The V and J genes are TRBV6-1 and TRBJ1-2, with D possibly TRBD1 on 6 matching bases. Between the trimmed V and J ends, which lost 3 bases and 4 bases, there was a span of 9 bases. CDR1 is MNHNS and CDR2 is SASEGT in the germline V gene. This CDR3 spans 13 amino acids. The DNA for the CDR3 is TGTGCCAGCAGTGAGTCCAGGGGCTATGGCTACACCTTC. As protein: CASSESRGYGYTF.

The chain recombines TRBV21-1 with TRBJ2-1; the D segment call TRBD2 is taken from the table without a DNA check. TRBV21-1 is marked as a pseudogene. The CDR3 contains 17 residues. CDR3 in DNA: TGTGCCAGCAGCAGAAAGGTAGGGCTAGCGAATAAGGATGAGCAGTTCTTC. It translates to CASSRKVGLANKDEQFF.

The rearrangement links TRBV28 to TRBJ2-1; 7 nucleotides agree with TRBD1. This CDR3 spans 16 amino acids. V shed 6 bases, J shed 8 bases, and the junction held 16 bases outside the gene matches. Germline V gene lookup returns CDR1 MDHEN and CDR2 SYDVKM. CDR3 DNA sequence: TGTGCCAGCAGATCAACCAGGGGGACCCCGGGACATGAGCAGTTCTTC. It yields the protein CASRSTRGTPGHEQFF.

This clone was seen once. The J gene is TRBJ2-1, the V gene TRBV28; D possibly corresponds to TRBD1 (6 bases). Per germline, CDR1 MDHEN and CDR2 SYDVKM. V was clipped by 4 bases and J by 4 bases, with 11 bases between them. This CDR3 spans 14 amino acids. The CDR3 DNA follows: TGTGCCAGCAGTTGGGGGCCAAAATACAATGAGCAGTTCTTC. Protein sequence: CASSWGPKYNEQFF.

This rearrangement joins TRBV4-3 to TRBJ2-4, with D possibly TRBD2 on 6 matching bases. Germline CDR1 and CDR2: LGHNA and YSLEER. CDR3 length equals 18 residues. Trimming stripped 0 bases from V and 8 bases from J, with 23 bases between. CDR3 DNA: TGCGCCAGCAGCCAAGAAGTGGAGGGATGGGGGTTTGGAGACATTCAGTACTTC. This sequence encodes CASSQEVEGWGFGDIQYF.

The CDR3 spells CASSRSDSSSGNTIYF. The CDR3 coding sequence is TGTGCCAGCTCCCGCTCGGACAGCTCCTCTGGAAACACCATATATTTT. The chain uses TRBV18 and TRBJ1-3, with D perhaps matching TRBD1 (6 bases). There are 16 residues in the CDR3. Germline values: CDR1 KGHSH, CDR2 LQKENI. Trimming shortened V by 6 bases and J by 0 bases, and 15 bases separated the two germline ends.

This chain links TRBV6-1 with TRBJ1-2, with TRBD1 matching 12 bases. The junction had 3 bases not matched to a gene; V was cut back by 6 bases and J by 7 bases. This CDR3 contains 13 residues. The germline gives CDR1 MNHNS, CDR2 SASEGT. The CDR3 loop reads CASSGTGGFGYTF. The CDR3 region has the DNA TGTGCCAGCAGCGGGACAGGGGGCTTTGGCTACACCTTC.

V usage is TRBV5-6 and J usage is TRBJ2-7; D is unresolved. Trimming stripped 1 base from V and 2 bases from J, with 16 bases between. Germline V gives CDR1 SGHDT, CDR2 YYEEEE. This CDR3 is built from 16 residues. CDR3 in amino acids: CASSLIFLRLAYEQYF. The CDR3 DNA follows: TGTGCCAGCAGCTTGATCTTTTTGAGGTTGGCCTACGAGCAGTACTTC.